The 32 T cell receptor beta chains presented below share a single source sample, sequenced in a study of T cells in tuberculosis. Clones were sequenced by immunoSEQ multiplex PCR, and TCRdb holds only the in-frame ones, with some missing. Among about 54,000 clones listed, 88% were seen once. Sorting used thawed, overnight-rested PBMC stained with anti-CD3, a viability dye and GMM-loaded CD1B tetramer. C32 glucose monomycolate from Rhodococcus equi was loaded onto the CD1B tetramers. The specimen was CD1b-GMM tetramer-negative cells sorted from PBMCs. These receptors were obtained from an adult woman with latent tuberculosis.

The rearrangement joins TRBV19 to TRBJ1-2; 7 nucleotides align to TRBD1. The CDR3 consists of 15 residues. Germline V gives CDR1 LNHDA, CDR2 SQIVND (reference sequence). V trimming: 4 bases; J trimming: 3 bases; junction bases outside the gene matches: 8. CDR3 sequence (DNA): TGTGCCAGTAGTACCACAGGGGCATCAGACTATGGCTACACCTTC. This sequence encodes CASSTTGASDYGYTF.

This chain links TRBV30 with TRBJ2-7; no reliable D call. Germline CDR1 and CDR2: GTSNPN and SVGIG (reference sequence). There are 12 residues in the CDR3. The V gene lost 2 bases and the J gene lost 0 bases, with 5 bases spanning the gap. The CDR3 DNA sequence: TGTGCCTGGAGTCTCTTCTCCTACGAGCAGTACTTC. Residues: CAWSLFSYEQYF.

The gene calls are TRBV28 and TRBJ1-2; tentatively, D is TRBD1 (6 bases). V lost 11 bases and J lost 5, with 21 bases in between. Germline CDR1 reads MDHEN; CDR2 reads SYDVKM. The length of the CDR3 is 14 residues. The CDR3 region has the DNA TGTGCCCTAAAACCACAGGGCGAAATATATGGCTACACCTTC. It yields the protein CALKPQGEIYGYTF.

The chain combines TRBV19 with TRBJ2-7; a weak D match, TRBD2 (5 bases). The CDR3 covers 13 residues. CDR1 and CDR2 (germline): LNHDA, SQIVND (reference sequence). V was trimmed by 3 bases and J by 4 bases, leaving 10 bases between them. The CDR3, as DNA: TGTGCCAGTAGTATGGGAGATGGGTACGAGCAGTACTTC. Translated, it gives CASSMGDGYEQYF.

DNA for the CDR3: TGTGCCAGCAGCTCTTTCACCGGGGAGCTGTTTTTT. Its protein product is CASSSFTGELFF. The genes are TRBV7-9 and TRBJ2-2; no clear D gene. This CDR3 has 12 residues. The germline V and J ends were trimmed by 4 bases and 4 bases, with 4 bases remaining between them. The germline gives CDR1 SEHNR, CDR2 FQNEAQ (reference sequence).

V and J are TRBV18 and TRBJ1-5; D perhaps matches TRBD1 (5 bases). The CDR3 sequence is 16 residues long. Germline V gene lookup returns CDR1 KGHSH and CDR2 LQKENI. V lost 3 bases, J lost 0 bases, and 12 bases lay in between. The CDR3 loop is CASSPLGGYSNQPQHF. CDR3 DNA: TGTGCCAGCTCACCCCTCGGGGGATATAGCAATCAGCCCCAGCATTTT.

This sequence joins TRBV20-1 and TRBJ2-5; D may be TRBD1 (5 bases). The CDR3 loop spans 11 amino acids. Germline V gene data show CDR1 as DFQATT and CDR2 as SNEGSKA (reference sequence). Trimming took off 2 bases at V and 11 bases at J, with 12 bases between the two ends. CDR3 nucleotides: TGCAGTGCTAGATTATCGACAGAGCAGTACTTC. Its translation: CSARLSTEQYF.

V gene TRBV9 combines with J gene TRBJ2-3, with 7 bases matching TRBD2. The germline gives CDR1 SGDLS, CDR2 YYNGEE. Losses at the gene ends were 1 base for V and 0 bases for J; bases not matched to a gene: 2. The CDR3 consists of 15 residues. As DNA, the CDR3 is TGTGCCAGCAGCGTAAGCGGGACCAGCACAGATACGCAGTATTTT. It is translated as CASSVSGTSTDTQYF.

CDR3 amino acids: CASSQDLGRIEGVSEQYF. The CDR3, as DNA: TGTGCCAGCAGCCAAGATCTTGGAAGAATAGAGGGGGTATCCGAGCAGTACTTC. The chain has TRBV14 and TRBJ2-5; a weak D match, TRBD1 (6 bases). The better agreement between TRBJ2-7 and the DNA end casts doubt on the J call. The CDR3 loop spans 18 amino acids. Germline-derived CDR1 and CDR2 are SGHDN and FVKESK.

This chain uses TRBV2 with TRBJ2-7; D may be TRBD2 (6 bases). Germline assignment: CDR1 SNHLY and CDR2 FYNNEI. V lost 4 bases and J 4 bases, leaving 17 bases between the germline ends. This CDR3 is built from 15 residues. The CDR3 reads CASSAEGISIYEQYF. The CDR3 DNA is TGTGCCAGCAGTGCGGAGGGGATCTCCATATACGAGCAGTACTTC.

The chain combines TRBV7-9 with TRBJ1-2, with 7 nucleotides matching TRBD1. The CDR3 covers 18 residues. Germline V gene sequence: CDR1 SEHNR, CDR2 FQNEAQ (reference sequence). J lost 2 bases, V lost 3 bases, and 15 bases had no gene match. The CDR3 coding sequence is TGTGCCAGCAGCTTGTTCCCCGGCGCAGGGGGTCAGAACTATGGCTACACCTTC. Its protein is CASSLFPGAGGQNYGYTF.

This chain links TRBV18 with TRBJ1-4; 9 bases align to TRBD1. CDR3 length equals 13 residues. Germline CDR1 KGHSH, CDR2 LQKENI. J was trimmed by 7 bases and V by 11 bases; bases with no gene match: 8. The CDR3 protein is CAGHRGQVEKLFF. The CDR3 DNA follows: TGTGCCGGTCACAGGGGGCAAGTTGAAAAACTGTTTTTT.

This sequence joins TRBV30 and TRBJ1-1; D possibly corresponds to TRBD1 (5 bases). Germline V lookup: CDR1 GTSNPN, CDR2 SVGIG (reference sequence). The germline V and J ends were trimmed by 0 bases and 4 bases, with 9 bases remaining between them. The CDR3 is 13 residues long. The CDR3 region is CAWSVMGGTEAFF. Written as DNA, the CDR3 is TGTGCCTGGAGTGTTATGGGGGGCACTGAAGCTTTCTTT.

The chain combines TRBV6-6 with TRBJ1-2, with TRBD1 matching over 8 bases. The junction had 11 bases not matched to a gene; V was cut back by 5 bases and J by 12 bases. The length of the CDR3 is 13 residues. Germline V lookup: CDR1 MNHNY, CDR2 SVGAGI (reference sequence). The CDR3: CASSPGQGQKDTF. Here the CDR3 DNA reads TGTGCCAGCAGTCCAGGACAGGGCCAAAAAGACACCTTC.

The rearrangement joins TRBV4-3 to TRBJ1-2, with 10 bases that match TRBD1. Germline values: CDR1 LGHNA, CDR2 YSLEER. Germline trimming cut 4 bases from V and 6 bases from J; bases unmatched to any gene: 14. The CDR3 consists of 17 residues. As DNA, the CDR3 is TGCGCCAGCAGCCTACGACAGGGGGCGCGGGATATTGATGGCTACACCTTC. This sequence encodes CASSLRQGARDIDGYTF.

This chain links TRBV30 with TRBJ1-4; D gene unclear. CDR3 length equals 12 residues. Trimming took 5 bases from V and 5 from J, leaving 9 bases between them. The germline V gene has CDR1 GTSNPN and CDR2 SVGIG (reference sequence). The CDR3 region is CAWGVGNEKLFF. In nucleotides, the CDR3 is TGTGCCTGGGGCGTCGGGAATGAAAAACTGTTTTTT. Full variable domain (outside the CDR3, taken from reference TRBV30 and TRBJ1-4): SQTIHQWPATLVQPVGSPLSLECTVEGTSNPNLYWYRQAAGRGLQLLFYSVGIGQISSEVPQNLSASRPQDRQFILSSKKLLLSDSGFYLCAWGVGNEKLFFGSGTQLSVL.

The J gene is TRBJ2-2, the V gene TRBV9; D is perhaps TRBD2 (6 bases). Trimming removed 4 bases from V and 4 bases from J, with 20 bases in between. The CDR3 covers 17 residues. Germline CDR1 is SGDLS and CDR2 is YYNGEE. The CDR3 loop is CASSPPGLFLSTGELFF. CDR3 in DNA: TGTGCCAGCAGCCCACCCGGACTATTCCTGAGCACCGGGGAGCTGTTTTTT.

The rearrangement uses TRBV5-6 and TRBJ1-1; D is unclear. Trimming took 0 bases from V and 1 from J, leaving 4 bases between them. Germline assignment: CDR1 SGHDT and CDR2 YYEEEE. This CDR3 is built from 13 residues. The CDR3 DNA is TGTGCCAGCAGCTTGGGGGCGAACACTGAAGCTTTCTTT. Encoded protein: CASSLGANTEAFF.

The V call is TRBV7-9, the J call TRBJ2-7, with 7 nucleotides matching TRBD2. The CDR3 extends over 14 amino acids. The germline V gene has CDR1 SEHNR and CDR2 FQNEAQ (reference sequence). V was clipped by 3 bases and J by 0 bases; unmatched bases: 2. The CDR3 sequence: CASSLGGNSYEQYF. CDR3 sequence (DNA): TGTGCCAGCAGCTTGGGAGGGAACTCCTACGAGCAGTACTTC. Filled out from reference TRBV7-9 and TRBJ2-7, the complete variable domain reads DTGVSQNPRHKITKRGQNVTFRCDPISEHNRLYWYRQTLGQGPEFLTYFQNEAQLEKSRLLSDRFSAERPKGSFSTLEIQRTEQGDSAMYLCASSLGGNSYEQYFGPGTRLTVT.

The chain uses TRBV30 and TRBJ1-2; D not resolved. CDR3 length equals 14 residues. The germline gives CDR1 GTSNPN, CDR2 SVGIG (reference sequence). V lost 1 base to trimming and J lost 4 bases, with 13 bases between them. The CDR3 here is CAWSGTDVLYGYTF. The CDR3 DNA follows: TGTGCCTGGAGTGGGACTGATGTGCTCTATGGCTACACCTTC.

This clone was seen a single time. Just one base apart from a much larger clone, this may be a read error. Distinct nucleotide sequences in the sample also encode this CDR3. This chain joins TRBV9 and TRBJ1-2; 7 nucleotides align to TRBD1. After removal of 2 bases from V and 3 bases from J, the junction contained 1 base not matched to a gene. Germline values: CDR1 SGDLS, CDR2 YYNGEE. This CDR3 spans 13 amino acids. The CDR3 region has the DNA TGTGCCAGCAGCGTCGGGACAGACTATGGCTACACCTTC. Translation gives CASSVGTDYGYTF.

This clone was observed a handful of times. The rearrangement links TRBV6-1 to TRBJ2-3, with TRBD2 as a possible D gene (6 bases). The germline gives CDR1 MNHNS, CDR2 SASEGT. Trimming shortened V by 5 bases and J by 0 bases, and 9 bases separated the two germline ends. The CDR3 length is 14 residues. The CDR3 DNA reads as TGTGCCAGCAGTTGGGGGGATAGCACAGATACGCAGTATTTT. Its translation: CASSWGDSTDTQYF.

V is TRBV6-1 and J is TRBJ2-7; 8 bases align to TRBD1. The ends lost 2 bases at V and 7 bases at J; junction bases unmatched: 4. Germline V CDR1 and CDR2: MNHNS, SASEGT. This CDR3 region has 13 residues. The CDR3 is CASSEYRGREQYF. DNA of the CDR3: TGTGCCAGCAGTGAATACAGGGGGAGAGAGCAGTACTTC.

This chain uses TRBV7-2 with TRBJ2-7, with 7 bases matching TRBD2. Germline lookup yields CDR1 SGHTA and CDR2 FQGNSA. V shed 2 bases, J shed 2 bases, and the junction held 12 bases outside the gene matches. The CDR3 has 17 amino acids. CDR3 nucleotides: TGTGCCAGCAGCTTACTTCCCCCCGGACTAGTGGCCTACGAGCAGTACTTC. It translates to CASSLLPPGLVAYEQYF. The full variable domain, rest sourced from reference TRBV7-2 and TRBJ2-7, is GAGVSQSPSNKVTEKGKDVELRCDPISGHTALYWYRQSLGQGLEFLIYFQGNSAPDKSGLPSDRFSAERTGGSVSTLTIQRTQQEDSAVYLCASSLLPPGLVAYEQYFGPGTRLTVT.

The J gene is TRBJ2-7, the V gene TRBV5-1; D is possibly TRBD2 (8 bases). From germline, CDR1 is SGHRS and CDR2 YFSETQ. This CDR3 comprises 15 residues. The germline V and J ends were trimmed by 4 bases and 7 bases, with 21 bases remaining between them. CDR3 nucleotide sequence: TGCGCCAGCAGCCGCGAAACTAGCGGCAGGGGGGAGCAGTACTTC. Residues: CASSRETSGRGEQYF. Full variable domain (remainder filled in from reference TRBV5-1 and TRBJ2-7): KAGVTQTPRYLIKTRGQQVTLSCSPISGHRSVSWYQQTPGQGLQFLFEYFSETQRNKGNFPGRFSGRQFSNSRSEMNVSTLELGDSALYLCASSRETSGRGEQYFGPGTRLTVT.

The chain is built from TRBV7-2 and TRBJ2-5; possible D gene TRBD1, 5 bases. Germline CDR1 SGHTA, CDR2 FQGNSA. V lost 7 bases and J 1 base, leaving 13 bases between the germline ends. CDR3 length equals 14 residues. The CDR3 bases are TGTGCCAGCACAGCTTCCAGGGTCCAAGAGACCCAGTACTTC. It translates to CASTASRVQETQYF.

This clone was detected a few times. The rearrangement uses TRBV2 and TRBJ2-7; 9 positions agree with TRBD2. This CDR3 is 19 amino acids long. After removal of 7 bases from V and 0 bases from J, the junction contained 19 bases not matched to a gene. Germline V gene data show CDR1 as SNHLY and CDR2 as FYNNEI. DNA for the CDR3: TGTGCCAGCATCGGTCCCCCCCCAGCGGGAGGCCAGAACTCCTACGAGCAGTACTTC. It specifies CASIGPPPAGGQNSYEQYF. The full variable domain, completed using reference TRBV2 and TRBJ2-7, is EPEVTQTPSHQVTQMGQEVILRCVPISNHLYFYWYRQILGQKVEFLVSFYNNEISEKSEIFDDQFSVERPDGSNFTLKIRSTKLEDSAMYFCASIGPPPAGGQNSYEQYFGPGTRLTVT.

This rearrangement joins TRBV7-8 to TRBJ2-7; TRBD1 agrees at 7 bases. The length of the CDR3 is 12 residues. J gave up 3 bases and V 8 bases, and 4 bases lay outside the gene matches. Germline-derived CDR1 and CDR2 are SGHVS and FQNEAQ. Here the CDR3 reads CASGDSFYEQYF. In nucleotides, the CDR3 is TGTGCCAGCGGGGACAGCTTCTACGAGCAGTACTTC.

The J gene is TRBJ2-5, the V gene TRBV6-6, with D possibly being TRBD2 (5 bases). V was shortened by 6 bases and J by 2 bases, with 10 bases between the two germline ends. Germline-derived CDR1 and CDR2 are MNHNY and SVGAGI (reference sequence). CDR3 length: 13 residues. The chain's CDR3 is CASRTGSQETQYF. The CDR3 bases are TGTGCCAGCAGGACGGGATCACAAGAGACCCAGTACTTC.

The J gene is TRBJ1-4, the V gene TRBV7-9, with D perhaps TRBD1 (5 bases). V was clipped by 1 base and J by 0 bases, with 12 bases between them. Germline lookup yields CDR1 SEHNR and CDR2 FQNEAQ (reference sequence). The CDR3 is 17 amino acids. Here the CDR3 reads CASSLGSSGATNEKLFF. The CDR3 DNA is TGTGCCAGCAGCTTAGGCTCTTCGGGGGCAACTAATGAAAAACTGTTTTTT.

The chain carries TRBV28 and TRBJ1-1; TRBD1 matches 7 bases. The germline V gene has CDR1 MDHEN and CDR2 SYDVKM. This CDR3 is built from 15 residues. With V trimmed by 5 bases and J by 1 base, 7 bases remained unmatched. The CDR3 nucleotides read TGTGCCAGCAGTCTCTCGACAGGGTCGAACACTGAAGCTTTCTTT. Its translation: CASSLSTGSNTEAFF.

The V gene is TRBV4-2, the J gene TRBJ2-5; the match to TRBD2 covers 12 bases. The end of the DNA aligns better with TRBJ2-7, so the J call may be wrong. CDR1 is LGHNA and CDR2 is YNFKEQ in the germline V gene. The CDR3 spans 16 residues. CDR3 sequence (DNA): TGTGCCAGCAGCCAAGGGGGCGGGACTAGCGGGTACGAGCAGTACTTC. Translating it yields CASSQGGGTSGYEQYF.